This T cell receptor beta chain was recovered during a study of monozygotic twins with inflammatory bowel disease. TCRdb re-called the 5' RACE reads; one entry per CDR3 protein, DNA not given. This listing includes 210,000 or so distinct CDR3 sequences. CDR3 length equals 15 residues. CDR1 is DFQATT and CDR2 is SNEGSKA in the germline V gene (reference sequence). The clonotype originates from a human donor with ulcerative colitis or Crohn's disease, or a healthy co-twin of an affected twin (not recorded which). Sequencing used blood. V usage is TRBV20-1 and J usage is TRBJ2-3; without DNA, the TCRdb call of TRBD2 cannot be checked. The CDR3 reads CSATTSGTGTDTQYF.